The 32 T cell receptor beta chains below come from one sample, sequenced in a study of cytomegalovirus exposure and HLA in healthy donors. Data came from immunoSEQ multiplex PCR; TCRdb stores just in-frame clones and leaves some out. Of 150,000 to 200,000 clones listed, roughly 80% are singletons. The sequenced sample was PBMCs. All receptors derive from a woman between 18 and 29 years old in good health and CMV-seropositive.

This rearrangement joins TRBV7-9 to TRBJ1-2; D is undetermined. V lost 1 base to trimming and J lost 6 bases, with 9 bases between them. The germline V gene has CDR1 SEHNR and CDR2 FQNEAQ (reference sequence). The CDR3 extends over 13 amino acids. The CDR3 is CASSLGPTDGYTF. Here the CDR3 DNA reads TGTGCCAGCAGCTTAGGCCCTACGGATGGCTACACCTTC.

This sequence joins TRBV29-1 and TRBJ1-1, with D perhaps TRBD1 (6 bases). CDR3 length: 14 residues. CDR1 and CDR2 from the germline V gene are SQVTM and ANQGSEA. Trimming stripped 6 bases from V and 6 bases from J, with 20 bases between. The CDR3: CSVALTGGSAEAFF. CDR3 sequence (DNA): TGCAGCGTAGCCCTGACAGGTGGGTCTGCTGAAGCTTTCTTT.

The chain uses TRBV2 and TRBJ2-3; D gene uncertain. Germline V CDR1 and CDR2: SNHLY, FYNNEI. The CDR3 has 12 amino acids. V was cut by 5 bases and J by 6 bases, with 9 bases left in between. This CDR3 reads CASSHYLDTQYF. DNA of the CDR3: TGTGCCAGCAGTCACTACTTGGATACGCAGTATTTT.

V usage is TRBV5-4 and J usage is TRBJ2-3; TRBD2 aligns across 11 bases. The CDR3 loop spans 16 amino acids. The J segment lost 6 bases and the V segment lost 0 bases, leaving 6 bases of the junction unmatched. The germline gives CDR1 SGHNT, CDR2 YYREEE (reference sequence). The CDR3 sequence is CASSLATSGTRDTQYF. CDR3 bases: TGTGCCAGCAGCTTGGCGACTAGCGGGACCAGGGATACGCAGTATTTT.

J is TRBJ2-1 and V is TRBV7-9; 8 positions agree with TRBD2. The CDR3 spans 16 residues. Germline assignment: CDR1 SEHNR and CDR2 FQNEAQ (reference sequence). The V gene end was trimmed by 3 bases and the J gene end by 4 bases; junction bases not matched to a gene: 8. For the CDR3, the DNA is TGTGCCAGCAGCTTCGACCGGGCTAGCGGGTACAATGAGCAGTTCTTC. Residues: CASSFDRASGYNEQFF.

J is TRBJ2-1 and V is TRBV9; D is possibly TRBD1 (5 bases). The CDR3 totals 14 residues. Germline CDR1 is SGDLS and CDR2 is YYNGEE. Trimming took 2 bases from V and 2 from J, leaving 8 bases between them. The DNA for the CDR3 is TGTGCCAGCAGCGTGGGGCACACCTACAATGAGCAGTTCTTC. This codes for CASSVGHTYNEQFF. Drawing the rest from reference TRBV9 and TRBJ2-1, the complete variable domain is DSGVTQTPKHLITATGQRVTLRCSPRSGDLSVYWYQQSLDQGLQFLIQYYNGEERAKGNILERFSAQQFPDLHSELNLSSLELGDSALYFCASSVGHTYNEQFFGPGTRLTVL.

This clone was recorded a few times. The chain uses TRBV6-5 and TRBJ1-6; no clear D gene. The CDR3 is 15 amino acids. Germline V lookup: CDR1 MNHEY, CDR2 SVGAGI. The V end lost 4 bases, the J end lost 8 bases, and 15 bases lay between the germline ends. CDR3 residues: CASSSGESYDSPLHF. The DNA of the CDR3 is TGTGCCAGCAGTTCCGGTGAAAGCTACGATTCACCCCTCCACTTT.

Details on this clone: Other nucleotide sequences in the sample specify the same CDR3. The chain uses TRBV19 and TRBJ2-7, with 8 bases identical to TRBD1. The CDR3 is 14 amino acids. The germline gives CDR1 LNHDA, CDR2 SQIVND (reference sequence). V was pared by 4 bases and J by 2 bases, with 4 bases of the junction left unmatched. This CDR3 is CASSSGQGAYEQYF. CDR3 in DNA: TGTGCCAGTAGTAGTGGACAGGGCGCCTACGAGCAGTACTTC.

The V and J genes are TRBV6-5 and TRBJ1-6, with D unclear. V lost 2 bases, J lost 9 bases, and 11 bases lay in between. Germline values: CDR1 MNHEY, CDR2 SVGAGI. The CDR3 contains 14 residues. CDR3 amino acids: CASSYQALGSPLHF. In nucleotides, the CDR3 is TGTGCCAGCAGTTACCAGGCACTAGGTTCACCCCTCCACTTT.

The rearrangement links TRBV6-5 to TRBJ1-1; D may be TRBD1 (5 bases). V was pared by 10 bases and J by 1 base, with 13 bases between. Germline V CDR1 and CDR2: MNHEY, SVGAGI. The CDR3 has 13 residues. This CDR3 is CATRQRGNTEAFF. The DNA for the CDR3 is TGTGCCACCCGACAGCGAGGGAACACTGAAGCTTTCTTT.

This chain connects TRBV2 to TRBJ2-1; TRBD1 aligns across 12 bases. The J segment lost 7 bases and the V segment lost 6 bases, leaving 13 bases of the junction unmatched. There are 17 residues in the CDR3. CDR1 is SNHLY, CDR2 FYNNEI, per germline. CDR3 protein: CASREHSGTGGYNEQFF. CDR3 coding DNA: TGTGCCAGCAGGGAGCACTCCGGGACAGGGGGCTATAATGAGCAGTTCTTC.

This clone was observed a few times. The chain is built from TRBV6-1 and TRBJ1-5; D gene ambiguous. Deletions cut 3 bases from V and 4 bases from J, with 7 bases between. Per the germline V gene, CDR1 is MNHNS and CDR2 is SASEGT. The CDR3 has 13 amino acids. DNA of the CDR3: TGTGCCAGCAGTGAGAGCCGGAATCAGCCCCAGCATTTT. Its translation: CASSESRNQPQHF.

Only one count was recorded for this clone. This chain links TRBV7-2 with TRBJ1-3; D is unresolved. The CDR3 covers 17 residues. Trimming took 2 bases from V and 3 from J, leaving 17 bases between them. CDR1 and CDR2 (germline): SGHTA, FQGNSA. CDR3 sequence: CASSLTLRGYFGNTIYF. In DNA, the CDR3 is TGTGCCAGCAGCTTAACCCTCCGCGGGTATTTTGGAAACACCATATATTTT.

The genes are TRBV2 and TRBJ1-1; maybe TRBD1 (6 bases). From germline, CDR1 is SNHLY and CDR2 FYNNEI. V dropped 7 bases and J dropped 5 bases, with 17 bases sitting between them. CDR3 length: 14 residues. The CDR3 here is CASKLILGGTEAFF. The CDR3 DNA follows: TGTGCCAGCAAACTAATCCTAGGGGGAACTGAAGCTTTCTTT.

The chain uses TRBV5-1 and TRBJ2-1; 9 bases are shared with TRBD1. The trim removed 0 bases at V and 3 bases at J, leaving 7 bases unmatched. Looked up from germline, CDR1 is SGHRS and CDR2 is YFSETQ. The CDR3 loop spans 17 amino acids. CDR3 nucleotide sequence: TGCGCCAGCAGCTTGGAACAGGGGGCGAAGATCTACAATGAGCAGTTCTTC. It is translated as CASSLEQGAKIYNEQFF.

This chain connects TRBV27 to TRBJ2-1, with 14 positions matching TRBD2. The J segment lost 5 bases and the V segment lost 1 base, leaving 7 bases of the junction unmatched. CDR1 is MNHEY and CDR2 is SMNVEV in the germline V gene (reference sequence). CDR3 length: 18 residues. The CDR3 loop reads CASSLLGLAGGRDNEQFF. The CDR3 nucleotides are TGTGCCAGCAGTTTATTAGGACTAGCGGGGGGCCGTGACAATGAGCAGTTCTTC.

The chain joins TRBV9 to TRBJ2-5, with 8 nucleotides matching TRBD2. CDR1 and CDR2 from the germline V gene are SGDLS and YYNGEE. The trim removed 4 bases at V and 4 bases at J, leaving 9 bases unmatched. The CDR3 totals 15 residues. CDR3 sequence: CASSPTRGGAETQYF. The CDR3 region has the DNA TGTGCCAGCAGCCCTACACGGGGGGGAGCAGAGACCCAGTACTTC.

The V gene is TRBV10-3, the J gene TRBJ1-1; D is perhaps TRBD1 (6 bases). Germline V gene lookup returns CDR1 ENHRY and CDR2 SYGVKD. The ends were cut back, 6 bases at V and 7 bases at J, with 12 bases in the middle. The CDR3 is 12 amino acids. CDR3 amino acids: CAIRRGTGEAFF. CDR3 DNA sequence: TGTGCCATCAGGAGGGGGACGGGTGAAGCTTTCTTT.

This clone was detected once. This chain connects TRBV4-2 to TRBJ2-7; 8 bases fit TRBD1. Germline V CDR1 and CDR2: LGHNA, YNFKEQ. The CDR3 is made up of 15 amino acids. J was trimmed by 6 bases and V by 2 bases; bases with no gene match: 9. In nucleotides, the CDR3 is TGTGCCAGCAGCCAACCCGGACAGGGTGTTGGCGAGCAGTACTTC. Protein: CASSQPGQGVGEQYF.

The V and J genes are TRBV5-5 and TRBJ2-7; 8 bases fit TRBD2. CDR1 is SGHKS and CDR2 is YYEKEE in the germline V gene (reference sequence). The CDR3 loop spans 15 amino acids. The J segment lost 7 bases and the V segment lost 0 bases, leaving 9 bases of the junction unmatched. The CDR3 loop reads CASSLATGGPQEQYF. The CDR3 DNA reads TGTGCCAGCAGCTTGGCAACGGGGGGGCCTCAGGAGCAGTACTTC.

A few counts support this clone. The chain carries TRBV9 and TRBJ2-7; possible D gene TRBD2, 6 bases. The CDR3 has 14 residues. Trimming removed 3 bases at V and 4 bases at J, with 14 bases between. Per germline, CDR1 SGDLS and CDR2 YYNGEE. CDR3 sequence reads: CASSGTGGHYEQYF. In DNA form, the CDR3 reads TGTGCCAGCAGCGGGACTGGAGGGCATTACGAGCAGTACTTC.

On this clone: Given a much more abundant clone one base away, this may be a read error. The chain employs TRBV13 and TRBJ1-3; D is undetermined. CDR3 size: 14 residues. The germline CDR1 and CDR2 sequences are PRHDT and FYEKMQ (reference sequence). Between the trimmed V and J ends, which lost 0 bases and 0 bases, there was a span of 3 bases. CDR3 sequence: CASSLGSSGNTIYF. DNA of the CDR3: TGTGCCAGCAGCTTAGGCAGCTCTGGAAACACCATATATTTT.

The chain links TRBV11-2 to TRBJ1-1; no firm D call. This CDR3 is 12 amino acids long. The germline gives CDR1 SGHAT, CDR2 FQNNGV. The V and J ends lost 1 base and 5 bases respectively, with 5 bases between them. The CDR3 reads CASSLGRTEAFF. The CDR3, as DNA: TGTGCCAGCAGCTTAGGCAGGACTGAAGCTTTCTTT.

The genes are TRBV7-2 and TRBJ1-6; possibly TRBD1 for D (5 bases). The germline CDR1 and CDR2 sequences are SGHTA and FQGNSA. This CDR3 has 15 amino acids. V gave up 5 bases and J gave up 9 bases, with 17 bases separating them. The CDR3: CASSPNGGMGSPLHF. In nucleotides, the CDR3 is TGTGCCAGCAGCCCCAACGGGGGGATGGGTTCACCCCTCCACTTT.

The chain recombines TRBV10-3 with TRBJ2-3; TRBD2 is a possible D gene (5 bases). With 6 bases removed from V and 3 bases from J, the gap between germline ends came to 10 bases. Germline loops: CDR1 ENHRY, CDR2 SYGVKD. CDR3 length: 13 residues. This chain's CDR3 is CAISVRGTDTQYF. The CDR3 DNA is TGTGCCATCAGCGTTCGAGGGACAGATACGCAGTATTTT.

The rearrangement links TRBV29-1 to TRBJ2-7; TRBD2 aligns across 11 bases. Germline trimming cut 6 bases from V and 4 bases from J; bases unmatched to any gene: 8. Germline CDR1 and CDR2: SQVTM and ANQGSEA. The CDR3 loop spans 14 amino acids. The CDR3 reads CSVLTSGGWYEQYF. CDR3 DNA sequence: TGCAGCGTCCTTACTAGCGGGGGTTGGTACGAGCAGTACTTC.

The chain links TRBV2 to TRBJ1-6; D is ambiguous. This CDR3 has 14 residues. Per germline, CDR1 SNHLY and CDR2 FYNNEI. V lost 4 bases to trimming and J lost 7 bases, with 11 bases between them. CDR3 amino acids: CASSVGSRNSPLHF. In DNA, the CDR3 is TGTGCCAGCAGTGTCGGGTCCCGAAATTCACCCCTCCACTTT.

Here the CDR3 DNA reads TGTGCCAGCAGTATGACAGGGTGGGATCAGCCCCAGCATTTT. It codes for CASSMTGWDQPQHF. The chain has TRBV27 and TRBJ1-5, with TRBD1 identical over 7 bases. V lost 5 bases, J lost 5 bases, and 6 bases stayed unmatched. The CDR3 length is 14 residues. The germline V gene encodes CDR1 MNHEY and CDR2 SMNVEV (reference sequence).

The chain combines TRBV25-1 with TRBJ2-7; no clear D. V was clipped by 8 bases and J by 2 bases, with 16 bases between them. This CDR3 comprises 14 residues. Per the germline V gene, CDR1 is MGHDK and CDR2 is SYGVNS. The CDR3 DNA is TGTGCCAGCGCCAAACACCCGCCCCCCTACGAGCAGTACTTC. Its translation is CASAKHPPPYEQYF.

V usage is TRBV5-1 and J usage is TRBJ2-2, with 8 bases lining up with TRBD2. The CDR3 is 15 residues long. Per the germline V gene, CDR1 is SGHRS and CDR2 is YFSETQ. V lost 0 bases to trimming and J lost 3 bases; unmatched junction nucleotides: 1. This CDR3 reads CASSLDSGDTGELFF. CDR3 DNA sequence: TGCGCCAGCAGCTTGGATAGCGGGGACACCGGGGAGCTGTTTTTT.

The chain is built from TRBV6-5 and TRBJ1-1; D is ambiguous. The CDR3 runs 15 residues. CDR1 is MNHEY and CDR2 is SVGAGI in the germline V gene. Deletions cut 2 bases from V and 1 base from J, with 11 bases between. The CDR3 nucleotides read TGTGCCAGCAGTTACAGTCGGGTCTCGAACACTGAAGCTTTCTTT. Its protein is CASSYSRVSNTEAFF.

The gene calls are TRBV6-1 and TRBJ2-7, with D unresolved. CDR1 MNHNS and CDR2 SASEGT come from the germline V gene. V was cut by 5 bases and J by 3 bases, with 8 bases left in between. The CDR3 extends over 12 amino acids. CDR3 in amino acids: CASSIHSYEQYF. CDR3 nucleotides: TGTGCCAGCAGTATCCACAGCTACGAGCAGTACTTC.